A single sample is the source of the 8 T cell receptor beta chains below, sequenced in a study of a mutant IDH1 vaccine in newly diagnosed glioma. The protocol was immunoSEQ multiplex PCR, while the TCRdb copy is restricted to in-frame clones and leaves out a portion. The sample lists approximately 76,000 clones; 91% were seen once. These TCRs' antigens remain unknown. Time point here: week 5, during vaccination. Every vaccine dose comprised 300 ug of mutant IDH1 20-mer peptide plus topical imiquimod. Source: PBMCs, taken from a glioma patient whose treatment included an IDH1 peptide vaccine. The receptor source for this set is a woman between 50 and 59 years old with glioma.

The V call is TRBV28, the J call TRBJ1-2, with D hard to call. Looked up from germline, CDR1 is MDHEN and CDR2 is SYDVKM. The CDR3 sequence is 15 residues long. Trimming removed 5 bases at V and 1 base at J, with 14 bases between. The CDR3 region is CASSLVKVRNYGYTF. CDR3 bases: TGTGCCAGCAGTCTCGTGAAGGTCCGTAACTATGGCTACACCTTC.

The genes are TRBV28 and TRBJ1-1, with TRBD1 matching over 7 bases. CDR1 and CDR2 (germline): MDHEN, SYDVKM. The CDR3 consists of 12 residues. Germline trimming cut 8 bases from V and 6 bases from J; bases unmatched to any gene: 6. The CDR3 protein is CASLPGTAEAFF. DNA for the CDR3: TGTGCCAGCCTCCCCGGGACAGCTGAAGCTTTCTTT.

This clone occurred once. The rearrangement links TRBV5-1 to TRBJ2-7; no clear D. Germline V gene data show CDR1 as SGHRS and CDR2 as YFSETQ. The CDR3 has 14 residues. The V end lost 1 base, the J end lost 0 bases, and 8 bases lay between the germline ends. The CDR3 spells CASSLLPDSYEQYF. Written as DNA, the CDR3 is TGCGCCAGCAGCTTGCTCCCAGACTCCTACGAGCAGTACTTC.

The J gene is TRBJ2-4, the V gene TRBV2; the match to TRBD1 covers 8 bases. J lost 6 bases, V lost 5 bases, and 6 bases had no gene match. Germline V gene sequence: CDR1 SNHLY, CDR2 FYNNEI. This CDR3 region has 14 residues. CDR3 region: CASSKQGVGNIQYF. CDR3 nucleotides: TGTGCCAGCAGTAAACAGGGGGTGGGAAACATTCAGTACTTC.

V and J are TRBV6-5 and TRBJ1-1; D possibly corresponds to TRBD1 (5 bases). The CDR3 length is 14 residues. V was trimmed by 0 bases and J by 5 bases, leaving 10 bases between them. In germline, CDR1 is MNHEY, CDR2 SVGAGI. CDR3 coding DNA: TGTGCCAGCAGTTACTCTGAGGGGAGGACTGAAGCTTTCTTT. It specifies CASSYSEGRTEAFF.

The J gene is TRBJ2-3, the V gene TRBV30; D possibly corresponds to TRBD2 (7 bases). Germline V CDR1 and CDR2: GTSNPN, SVGIG (reference sequence). Trimming took 3 bases from V and 0 from J, leaving 10 bases between them. This CDR3 contains 14 residues. CDR3 DNA: TGTGCCTGGAGAGGGGGGGGGAGCACAGATACGCAGTATTTT. Residues: CAWRGGGSTDTQYF.

The rearrangement uses TRBV19 and TRBJ1-3; unclear D gene. V was clipped by 7 bases and J by 3 bases, with 7 bases between them. Germline loops: CDR1 LNHDA, CDR2 SQIVND (reference sequence). The CDR3 runs 12 residues. The CDR3 loop reads CASIEGGNTIYF. The CDR3 nucleotides read TGTGCCAGTATTGAAGGTGGAAACACCATATATTTT. The entire variable domain, with the rest obtained from reference TRBV19 and TRBJ1-3, is as follows: DGGITQSPKYLFRKEGQNVTLSCEQNLNHDAMYWYRQDPGQGLRLIYYSQIVNDFQKGDIAEGYSVSREKKESFPLTVTSAQKNPTAFYLCASIEGGNTIYFGEGSWLTVV.

The J gene is TRBJ2-1, the V gene TRBV7-3; TRBD2 matches at 9 bases. Trimming took 0 bases from V and 4 from J; bases not matched to a gene: 4. Germline V gives CDR1 SGHTA, CDR2 FQGTGA. There are 16 residues in the CDR3. This chain's CDR3 is CASSLTATSGYNEQFF. The CDR3 DNA is TGTGCCAGCAGCTTAACCGCGACTAGCGGATACAATGAGCAGTTCTTC. Full variable domain (rest looked up from reference TRBV7-3 and TRBJ2-1): GAGVSQTPSNKVTEKGKYVELRCDPISGHTALYWYRQSLGQGPEFLIYFQGTGAADDSGLPNDRFFAVRPEGSVSTLKIQRTERGDSAVYLCASSLTATSGYNEQFFGPGTRLTVL.